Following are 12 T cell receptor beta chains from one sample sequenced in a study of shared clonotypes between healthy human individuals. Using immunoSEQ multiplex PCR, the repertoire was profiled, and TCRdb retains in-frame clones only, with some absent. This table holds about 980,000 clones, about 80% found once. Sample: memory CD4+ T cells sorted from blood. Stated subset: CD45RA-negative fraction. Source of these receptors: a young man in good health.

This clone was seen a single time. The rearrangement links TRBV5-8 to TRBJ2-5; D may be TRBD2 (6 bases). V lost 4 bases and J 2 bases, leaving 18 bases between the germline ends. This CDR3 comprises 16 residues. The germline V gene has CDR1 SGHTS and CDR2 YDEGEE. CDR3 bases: TGTGCCAGCAGCACAAACCGGGGGACCGTACAAGAGACCCAGTACTTC. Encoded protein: CASSTNRGTVQETQYF.

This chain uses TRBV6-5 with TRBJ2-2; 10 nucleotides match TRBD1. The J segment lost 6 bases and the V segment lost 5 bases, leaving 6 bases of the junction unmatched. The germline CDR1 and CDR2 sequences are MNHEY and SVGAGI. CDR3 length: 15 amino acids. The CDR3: CASSPGTGVSGELFF. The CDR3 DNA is TGTGCCAGCAGTCCCGGGACAGGGGTATCCGGGGAGCTGTTTTTT.

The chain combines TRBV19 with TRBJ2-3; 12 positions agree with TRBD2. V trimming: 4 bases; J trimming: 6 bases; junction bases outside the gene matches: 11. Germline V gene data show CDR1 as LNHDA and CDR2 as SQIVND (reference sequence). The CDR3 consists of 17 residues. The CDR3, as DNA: TGTGCCAGTAGTACCATTCTAGCGGGAGGGGCCAAGGATACGCAGTATTTT. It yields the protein CASSTILAGGAKDTQYF. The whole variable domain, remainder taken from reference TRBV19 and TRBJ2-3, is DGGITQSPKYLFRKEGQNVTLSCEQNLNHDAMYWYRQDPGQGLRLIYYSQIVNDFQKGDIAEGYSVSREKKESFPLTVTSAQKNPTAFYLCASSTILAGGAKDTQYFGPGTRLTVL.

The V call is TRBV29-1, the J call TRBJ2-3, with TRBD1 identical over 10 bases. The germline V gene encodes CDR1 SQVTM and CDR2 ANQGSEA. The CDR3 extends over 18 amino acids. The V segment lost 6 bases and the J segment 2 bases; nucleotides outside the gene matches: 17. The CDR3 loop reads CSVLVMGQGKPYTDTQYF. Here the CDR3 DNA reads TGCAGCGTGCTAGTTATGGGACAGGGGAAACCTTACACAGATACGCAGTATTTT.

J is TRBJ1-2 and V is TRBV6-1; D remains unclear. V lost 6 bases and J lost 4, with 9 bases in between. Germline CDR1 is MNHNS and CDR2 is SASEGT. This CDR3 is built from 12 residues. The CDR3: CASRDSGYGYTF. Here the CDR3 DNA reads TGTGCCAGCAGGGACTCCGGCTATGGCTACACCTTC.

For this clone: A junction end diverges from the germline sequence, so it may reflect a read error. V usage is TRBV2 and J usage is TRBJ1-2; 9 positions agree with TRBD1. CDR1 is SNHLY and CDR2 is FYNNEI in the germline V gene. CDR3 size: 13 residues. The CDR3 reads CASSEEDRGGYTF. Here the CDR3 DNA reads TGTGCCAGCAGCGAAGAGGACAGGGGTGGCTACACCTTC.

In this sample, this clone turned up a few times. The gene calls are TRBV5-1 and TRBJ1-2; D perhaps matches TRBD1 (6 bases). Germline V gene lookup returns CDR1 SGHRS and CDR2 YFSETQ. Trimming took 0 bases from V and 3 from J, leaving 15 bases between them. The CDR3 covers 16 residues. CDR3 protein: CASSLAGSAGDYGYTF. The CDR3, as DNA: TGCGCCAGCAGCTTGGCCGGGTCTGCAGGGGACTATGGCTACACCTTC.

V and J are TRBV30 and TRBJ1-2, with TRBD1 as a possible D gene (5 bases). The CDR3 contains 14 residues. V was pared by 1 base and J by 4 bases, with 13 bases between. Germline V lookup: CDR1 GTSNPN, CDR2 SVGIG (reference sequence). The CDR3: CAWSDFQGRYGYTF. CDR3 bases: TGTGCCTGGAGTGATTTCCAGGGCCGCTATGGCTACACCTTC.

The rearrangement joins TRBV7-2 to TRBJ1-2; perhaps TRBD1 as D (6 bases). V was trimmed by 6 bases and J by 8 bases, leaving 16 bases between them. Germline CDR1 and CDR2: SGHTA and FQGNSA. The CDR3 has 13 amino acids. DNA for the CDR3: TGTGCCAGCAGTTCATCAGGGGTAGGCGGCTACACCTTC. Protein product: CASSSSGVGGYTF.

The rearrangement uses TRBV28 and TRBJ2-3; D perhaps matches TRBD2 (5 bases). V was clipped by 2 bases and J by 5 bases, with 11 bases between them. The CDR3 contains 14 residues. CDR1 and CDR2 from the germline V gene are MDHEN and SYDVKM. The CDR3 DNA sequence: TGTGCCAGCAGTTTACCCCGCCGGGAAGATACGCAGTATTTT. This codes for CASSLPRREDTQYF.

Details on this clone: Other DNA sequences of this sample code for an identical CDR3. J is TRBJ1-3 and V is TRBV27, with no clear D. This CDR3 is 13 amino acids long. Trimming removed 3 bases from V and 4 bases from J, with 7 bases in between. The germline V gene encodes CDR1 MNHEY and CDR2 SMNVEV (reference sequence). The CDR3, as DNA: TGTGCCAGCAGTTTTGCAGGCGGAAACACCATATATTTT. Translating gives CASSFAGGNTIYF.

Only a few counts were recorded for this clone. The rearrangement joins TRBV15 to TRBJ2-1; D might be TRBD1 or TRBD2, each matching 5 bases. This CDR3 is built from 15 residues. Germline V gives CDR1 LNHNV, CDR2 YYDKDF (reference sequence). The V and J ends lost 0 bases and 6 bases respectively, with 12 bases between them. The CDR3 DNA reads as TGTGCCACCAGCAGAGAACAACAGGCGGGCAATGAGCAGTTCTTC. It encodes CATSREQQAGNEQFF.